Listed here are 9 T cell receptor beta chains from one sample, sequenced in a study of T cells after yellow fever vaccination (dated by TCRdb to about 2019). Libraries were built with 5' RACE. For sequencing, an Illumina NovaSeq 6000 was employed. The raw public data were reprocessed by TCRdb itself: fastp quality trimming at Q25, MiXCR clonotype calling, in-frame beta chains only. CDR3 protein duplicates are merged, each entry listing the most common genes and DNA. The sample contains around 310,000 distinct CDR3 sequences, less than 4.5% of them found a single time. The ten largest clonotypes hold roughly a quarter of the sample. The meaning of the sample's treatment or condition label: live attenuated yellow fever vaccine strain. Material: PBMCs, obtained on the day of the yellow fever booster vaccination. Receptors originate from a man younger than 35 who received the YFV17D yellow fever vaccine.

At least ten counts were recorded for this clonotype. This chain uses TRBV6-5 with TRBJ2-1, with 11 bases fitting TRBD2. CDR3 size: 15 residues. Germline V gene data show CDR1 as MNHEY and CDR2 as SVGAGI. V lost 2 bases, J lost 5 bases, and 2 bases stayed unmatched. The CDR3 DNA reads TGTGCCAGCAGTTACACTAGCGGGGGAAACAATGAGCAGTTCTTC. Its protein product is CASSYTSGGNNEQFF.

The sample holds a few counts of this clonotype. The V call is TRBV7-2, the J call TRBJ2-3, with TRBD1 as a possible D gene (6 bases). The CDR3 has 14 residues. The germline gives CDR1 SGHTA, CDR2 FQGNSA. The V end lost 6 bases, the J end lost 5 bases, and 15 bases lay between the germline ends. The CDR3 loop reads CASRSYTGLDTQYF. Here the CDR3 DNA reads TGTGCCAGCAGGTCTTATACAGGGCTAGATACGCAGTATTTT.

This clonotype was counted between two and nine times. CDR3 sequence reads: CASTLVGRPTEAFF. CDR3 coding DNA: TGTGCCAGTACCCTGGTTGGCAGACCCACTGAAGCTTTCTTT. The chain carries TRBV19 and TRBJ1-1, with D hard to call. The V gene's germline CDR1 is LNHDA and CDR2 SQIVND (reference sequence). This CDR3 has 14 amino acids. V was cut by 7 bases and J by 4 bases, with 16 bases left in between.

The sample holds many counts of this clonotype. The chain uses TRBV12-3 or TRBV12-4 and TRBJ2-6; the D call may be TRBD1 or TRBD2 (5 bases each). The CDR3 is made up of 18 amino acids. V was shortened by 5 bases and J by 0 bases, with 17 bases between the two germline ends. CDR3 coding DNA: TGTGCCAGCAGTAACAGCCGGGACCCCGACTCTGGGGCCAACGTCCTGACTTTC. Residues: CASSNSRDPDSGANVLTF.

This clonotype was detected ten times or more. The chain employs TRBV9 and TRBJ1-2, with 8 bases matching TRBD1. V gave up 2 bases and J gave up 3 bases; unmatched junction bases: 6. CDR1 SGDLS and CDR2 YYNGEE come from the germline V gene. The CDR3 contains 15 residues. DNA of the CDR3: TGTGCCAGCAGCGTCGCACAGGGGGTCGACTATGGCTACACCTTC. The encoded protein is CASSVAQGVDYGYTF.

This clonotype was detected a few times. The genes are TRBV9 and TRBJ1-1, with TRBD1 matching 7 bases. With V trimmed by 3 bases and J by 2 bases, 13 bases remained unmatched. Per the germline V gene, CDR1 is SGDLS and CDR2 is YYNGEE. The CDR3 totals 17 residues. CDR3 nucleotide sequence: TGTGCCAGCAGCGGACAGGGAGGTCGGGGGCTCAACACTGAAGCTTTCTTT. Protein: CASSGQGGRGLNTEAFF.

V gene TRBV6-5 combines with J gene TRBJ2-2; 10 nucleotides match TRBD2. Germline assignment: CDR1 MNHEY and CDR2 SVGAGI. The CDR3 loop spans 16 amino acids. V lost 0 bases, J lost 8 bases, and 6 bases stayed unmatched. This chain's CDR3 is CASSYSAGGPFGELFF. The CDR3 DNA sequence: TGTGCCAGCAGTTACTCAGCGGGGGGGCCCTTTGGGGAGCTGTTTTTT.

This clonotype was counted between two and nine times. The CDR3 spells CASTRRGEAQETQYF. The CDR3 nucleotides are TGTGCCAGCACCCGACGAGGGGAGGCGCAAGAGACCCAGTACTTC. The chain employs TRBV3-1 and TRBJ2-5; tentative D call: TRBD2 (6 bases). CDR3 size: 15 residues. Trimming took off 7 bases at V and 2 bases at J, with 17 bases between the two ends. Germline V gives CDR1 LGHDT, CDR2 YNNKEL (reference sequence).

This clonotype occurred many times. The J gene is TRBJ1-2, the V gene TRBV28; D unclear. Germline values: CDR1 MDHEN, CDR2 SYDVKM. This CDR3 contains 12 residues. Trimming stripped 2 bases from V and 3 bases from J, with 4 bases between. The CDR3 protein is CASSLRHYGYTF. CDR3 in DNA: TGTGCCAGCAGTTTAAGGCACTATGGCTACACCTTC.